The 30 T cell receptor beta chains given below trace back to one sample, sequenced in a study of shared clonotypes between healthy human individuals. TCRdb's copy holds only in-frame clones and misses some; the assay was immunoSEQ multiplex PCR. Of around 2.5 million clones listed, 93% are singletons. Material for sequencing was naive CD4+ T cells from PBMCs. The subset is: CD45RA+ positively selected. The receptors were sampled from a man aged 18 to 30 in good health. Some clones in this sample may be carry-over from other donors' samples.

This clone was observed a handful of times. CDR3 sequence: CASSSRGEQFF. The DNA of the CDR3 is TGTGCCAGCAGCTCCCGAGGGGAGCAGTTCTTC. This chain connects TRBV7-3 to TRBJ2-1; weak D call: TRBD2 (5 bases). The CDR3 consists of 11 residues. Trimming removed 4 bases at V and 10 bases at J, with 8 bases between. The germline V gene has CDR1 SGHTA and CDR2 FQGTGA.

The chain links TRBV2 to TRBJ2-1, with 7 bases that match TRBD1. CDR1 and CDR2 (germline): SNHLY, FYNNEI. The V gene end was trimmed by 4 bases and the J gene end by 2 bases; junction bases not matched to a gene: 8. The CDR3 loop spans 16 amino acids. As DNA, the CDR3 is TGTGCCAGCAGTGTCCGGGCTAGGGGGCCCTACAATGAGCAGTTCTTC. Translating gives CASSVRARGPYNEQFF.

The J gene is TRBJ1-2, the V gene TRBV10-3; perhaps TRBD1 as D (6 bases). Germline values: CDR1 ENHRY, CDR2 SYGVKD. The CDR3 spans 15 residues. V lost 0 bases and J 4 bases, leaving 12 bases between the germline ends. CDR3 sequence: CAISESQGNIYGYTF. The CDR3 region has the DNA TGTGCCATCAGTGAGTCCCAGGGGAATATCTATGGCTACACCTTC.

The V gene is TRBV9, the J gene TRBJ2-3, with D perhaps being TRBD1 or TRBD2 (5 bases each). This CDR3 has 17 residues. The germline V gene has CDR1 SGDLS and CDR2 YYNGEE. The V gene lost 0 bases and the J gene lost 0 bases, with 14 bases spanning the gap. CDR3 nucleotides: TGTGCCAGCAGCGTAGGGTCCGGGACGGCTAGCACAGATACGCAGTATTTT. This encodes CASSVGSGTASTDTQYF.

The chain joins TRBV5-1 to TRBJ1-1; 9 bases are shared with TRBD1. The germline V gene has CDR1 SGHRS and CDR2 YFSETQ. V was pared by 10 bases and J by 1 base, with 8 bases of the junction left unmatched. The CDR3 extends over 14 amino acids. Written as DNA, the CDR3 is TGCGCCGCCAGCGCGACAGGGGGGAACACTGAAGCTTTCTTT. Amino acid sequence: CAASATGGNTEAFF.

The CDR3 loop is CASSLTQGAVGTEAFF. CDR3 in DNA: TGTGCCAGCTCACTGACCCAGGGGGCCGTAGGCACTGAAGCTTTCTTT. V is TRBV18 and J is TRBJ1-1; 8 bases line up with TRBD1. Germline V gene sequence: CDR1 KGHSH, CDR2 LQKENI. The ends lost 4 bases at V and 4 bases at J; junction bases unmatched: 11. The CDR3 totals 16 residues.

The chain employs TRBV19 and TRBJ2-2; 10 positions agree with TRBD2. Trimming at V came to 2 bases and at J to 4 bases, leaving 7 bases not matched to a gene. CDR1 and CDR2 (germline): LNHDA, SQIVND (reference sequence). The CDR3 extends over 17 amino acids. This CDR3 reads CASSISGRAMVTGELFF. CDR3 nucleotides: TGTGCCAGTAGTATAAGCGGGAGGGCCATGGTCACCGGGGAGCTGTTTTTT.

The chain recombines TRBV5-1 with TRBJ2-1; D gene uncertain. Germline V CDR1 and CDR2: SGHRS, YFSETQ. V was cut by 6 bases and J by 6 bases, with 16 bases left in between. CDR3 length equals 14 residues. This CDR3 is CASTKSIIGNEQFF. The CDR3 DNA reads as TGCGCCAGCACTAAATCCATAATTGGCAATGAGCAGTTCTTC.

The chain employs TRBV7-3 and TRBJ2-1, with TRBD2 identical over 9 bases. This CDR3 spans 16 amino acids. CDR1 and CDR2 (germline): SGHTA, FQGTGA. J was trimmed by 8 bases and V by 1 base; bases with no gene match: 9. The chain's CDR3 is CASSLRGGLAVDEQFF. The CDR3, as DNA: TGTGCCAGCAGCTTAAGGGGGGGACTAGCAGTGGATGAGCAGTTCTTC.

This sequence joins TRBV5-4 and TRBJ2-5; 9 bases are a match to TRBD1. CDR1 and CDR2 (germline): SGHNT, YYREEE (reference sequence). The CDR3 spans 18 residues. V lost 4 bases and J lost 2; bases outside the gene matches: 15. This CDR3 reads CASSIRLTGTGRQETQYF. The CDR3 bases are TGTGCCAGCAGCATCCGTTTGACCGGGACAGGGCGGCAAGAGACCCAGTACTTC.

The gene calls are TRBV28 and TRBJ2-6; TRBD1 matches at 10 bases. This CDR3 has 19 residues. The ends lost 6 bases at V and 0 bases at J; junction bases unmatched: 11. CDR1 is MDHEN and CDR2 is SYDVKM in the germline V gene. The chain's CDR3 is CASSPWGTGVGSGANVLTF. The CDR3 DNA is TGTGCCAGCAGCCCCTGGGGGACAGGGGTGGGCTCTGGGGCCAACGTCCTGACTTTC.

This clone was counted a single time. The chain carries TRBV27 and TRBJ2-2; D not resolved. Trimming left V 3 bases short and J 3 bases short, with 5 bases between. Germline V lookup: CDR1 MNHEY, CDR2 SMNVEV (reference sequence). CDR3 length: 13 amino acids. In DNA form, the CDR3 reads TGTGCCAGCAGTTTCAGCGACACCGGGGAGCTGTTTTTT. Amino acid sequence: CASSFSDTGELFF.

V and J are TRBV18 and TRBJ2-7, with D unclear. The ends were cut back, 3 bases at V and 6 bases at J, with 9 bases in the middle. The CDR3 is made up of 12 amino acids. The germline gives CDR1 KGHSH, CDR2 LQKENI. CDR3 in DNA: TGTGCCAGCTCACCCTCGAGTTTCGAGCAGTACTTC. Encoded protein: CASSPSSFEQYF.

J is TRBJ2-2 and V is TRBV2, with TRBD1 matching 7 bases. Trimming at V came to 7 bases and at J to 5 bases, leaving 4 bases not matched to a gene. This CDR3 comprises 13 residues. The germline CDR1 and CDR2 sequences are SNHLY and FYNNEI. Written as DNA, the CDR3 is TGTGCCAGCACAGAACAGGGGACCGGGGAGCTGTTTTTT. Its protein is CASTEQGTGELFF.

The CDR3 loop is CASSPERGMNTEAFF. The CDR3 DNA is TGCGCCAGCAGCCCAGAGAGAGGGATGAACACTGAAGCTTTCTTT. The chain couples TRBV5-1 to TRBJ1-1; D uncertain. V lost 4 bases, J lost 0 bases, and 13 bases lay in between. The CDR3 consists of 15 residues. Germline lookup yields CDR1 SGHRS and CDR2 YFSETQ.

The chain couples TRBV9 to TRBJ2-3, with 9 bases matching TRBD2. After removal of 2 bases from V and 4 bases from J, the junction contained 8 bases not matched to a gene. This CDR3 is 16 amino acids long. CDR1 and CDR2 (germline): SGDLS, YYNGEE. The CDR3 bases are TGTGCCAGCAGCGTCGGTGCTAGCGGGACAGCAGATACGCAGTATTTT. Translated, it gives CASSVGASGTADTQYF.

This clone was observed once. V is TRBV4-1 and J is TRBJ1-1; TRBD1 matches at 7 bases. V lost 2 bases, J lost 1 base, and 10 bases stayed unmatched. There are 17 residues in the CDR3. Looked up from germline, CDR1 is MGHRA and CDR2 is YSYEKL. The CDR3 DNA sequence: TGCGCCAGCAGCCAACGGGTGACAGGGTATAGGAACACTGAAGCTTTCTTT. Translation: CASSQRVTGYRNTEAFF.

The chain is built from TRBV18 and TRBJ1-1; D might be TRBD1 (6 bases). This CDR3 contains 14 residues. The ends were cut back, 6 bases at V and 0 bases at J, with 11 bases in the middle. The germline CDR1 and CDR2 sequences are KGHSH and LQKENI. DNA for the CDR3: TGTGCCAGCTCGGGGGGCCAAATGAACACTGAAGCTTTCTTT. Protein product: CASSGGQMNTEAFF. Full variable domain (missing parts from reference TRBV18 and TRBJ1-1): NAGVMQNPRHLVRRRGQEARLRCSPMKGHSHVYWYRQLPEEGLKFMVYLQKENIIDESGMPKERFSAEFPKEGPSILRIQQVVRGDSAAYFCASSGGQMNTEAFFGQGTRLTVV.

Turning to this clone: The same CDR3 also results from other DNA sequences found in this sample. The chain couples TRBV6-1 to TRBJ2-3; tentative D call: TRBD1 (6 bases). This CDR3 region has 13 residues. The V end was cut by 6 bases, the J end by 3 bases, with 10 bases between. Germline V gene data show CDR1 as MNHNS and CDR2 as SASEGT. The CDR3 sequence is CASSLQGTDTQYF. In DNA form, the CDR3 reads TGTGCCAGCAGCCTACAGGGTACAGATACGCAGTATTTT.

CDR3 nucleotide sequence: TGCGCCAGCAGCTTGGTAGTGAGTGGAGAGACCCAGTACTTC. Translating gives CASSLVVSGETQYF. The rearrangement joins TRBV5-1 to TRBJ2-5; D is uncertain. Trimming removed 0 bases from V and 4 bases from J, with 10 bases in between. The CDR3 spans 14 residues. CDR1 is SGHRS and CDR2 is YFSETQ in the germline V gene.

CDR3: CASSLEESGFAYEQYF. The CDR3 DNA sequence: TGTGCCAGCAGCTTAGAGGAGTCGGGGTTCGCCTACGAGCAGTACTTC. This chain uses TRBV7-6 with TRBJ2-7, with D tentatively TRBD2 (5 bases). The CDR3 has 16 residues. Trimming removed 1 base at V and 2 bases at J, with 15 bases between. Germline-derived CDR1 and CDR2 are SGHVS and FNYEAQ.

The chain couples TRBV2 to TRBJ1-1; D gene uncertain. Germline CDR1 is SNHLY and CDR2 is FYNNEI. Trimming removed 6 bases at V and 1 base at J, with 12 bases between. CDR3 length: 14 residues. Here the CDR3 reads CASSVNSKNTEAFF. DNA for the CDR3: TGTGCCAGCAGCGTCAACAGTAAGAACACTGAAGCTTTCTTT.

This chain joins TRBV5-4 and TRBJ1-5; D gene ambiguous. The germline V gene encodes CDR1 SGHNT and CDR2 YYREEE (reference sequence). CDR3 length: 14 residues. V lost 3 bases to trimming and J lost 6 bases, with 13 bases between them. As DNA, the CDR3 is TGTGCCAGCAGCTCCGCCCCCCGGGGTCAGCCCCAGCATTTT. As protein: CASSSAPRGQPQHF. The entire variable domain, with the rest obtained from reference TRBV5-4 and TRBJ1-5, is as follows: ETGVTQSPTHLIKTRGQQVTLRCSSQSGHNTVSWYQQALGQGPQFIFQYYREEENGRGNFPPRFSGLQFPNYSSELNVNALELDDSALYLCASSSAPRGQPQHFGDGTRLSIL.

This clone was observed a single time. The chain has TRBV7-9 and TRBJ1-2; TRBD1 matches at 8 bases. With V trimmed by 4 bases and J by 4 bases, 8 bases remained unmatched. Germline V CDR1 and CDR2: SEHNR, FQNEAQ (reference sequence). CDR3 size: 15 residues. CDR3 DNA: TGTGCCAGCAGCTCTGCGGACAGGGCCCTCTATGGCTACACCTTC. Translated, it gives CASSSADRALYGYTF.

The rearrangement links TRBV5-4 to TRBJ2-7, with 12 bases fitting TRBD1. The V segment lost 1 base and the J segment 5 bases; nucleotides outside the gene matches: 4. The CDR3 length is 15 residues. Per the germline V gene, CDR1 is SGHNT and CDR2 is YYREEE (reference sequence). The CDR3 loop reads CASSLQGTGGHEQYF. The DNA of the CDR3 is TGTGCCAGCAGCTTGCAAGGGACAGGGGGCCACGAGCAGTACTTC.

V usage is TRBV7-3 and J usage is TRBJ1-2; D is undetermined. Trimming pared 1 base from V and 6 bases from J, leaving 6 bases between. This CDR3 region has 12 residues. Germline V CDR1 and CDR2: SGHTA, FQGTGA. CDR3 nucleotide sequence: TGTGCCAGCAGCTTAAAACGTCATGGCTACACCTTC. It is translated as CASSLKRHGYTF.

With regard to this clone: The sample holds other DNA sequences that translate to the same CDR3. The chain uses TRBV5-1 and TRBJ2-3, with 8 bases matching TRBD2. The CDR3 spans 15 residues. CDR1 is SGHRS and CDR2 is YFSETQ in the germline V gene. J lost 2 bases, V lost 0 bases, and 2 bases had no gene match. DNA for the CDR3: TGCGCCAGCAGCTTGGCCGGGGGGGACACAGATACGCAGTATTTT. Translating gives CASSLAGGDTDTQYF.

The chain couples TRBV27 to TRBJ2-2; 9 bases match TRBD1. J gave up 3 bases and V 4 bases, and 6 bases lay outside the gene matches. The CDR3 spans 16 residues. From germline, CDR1 is MNHEY and CDR2 SMNVEV (reference sequence). The CDR3 DNA reads as TGTGCCAGCAGTTCCTACAGGGGGCAGGACACCGGGGAGCTGTTTTTT. As protein: CASSSYRGQDTGELFF.

As to this clone: The same CDR3 is also encoded by other DNA sequences in this sample. The chain links TRBV5-1 to TRBJ1-2, with 7 bases matching TRBD1. V shed 4 bases, J shed 0 bases, and the junction held 3 bases outside the gene matches. Per germline, CDR1 SGHRS and CDR2 YFSETQ. The length of the CDR3 is 14 residues. CDR3 region: CASSQTGANYGYTF. CDR3 nucleotides: TGCGCCAGCAGCCAAACAGGGGCTAACTATGGCTACACCTTC.

The chain has TRBV28 and TRBJ1-3; D is undetermined. In germline, CDR1 is MDHEN, CDR2 SYDVKM. The V end lost 10 bases, the J end lost 4 bases, and 5 bases lay between the germline ends. The CDR3 consists of 10 residues. CDR3 residues: CATLGNTIYF. CDR3 in DNA: TGTGCCACCCTAGGAAACACCATATATTTT. The full variable domain, with the rest looked up from reference TRBV28 and TRBJ1-3, is DVKVTQSSRYLVKRTGEKVFLECVQDMDHENMFWYRQDPGLGLRLIYFSYDVKMKEKGDIPEGYSVSREKKERFSLILESASTNQTSMYLCATLGNTIYFGEGSWLTVV.